This T cell receptor beta chain emerged from a study of CD8+ T cells in alopecia areata listed by TCRdb under 2018. Broadly, across the study: Treated patients were enrolled in an open-label pilot trial of oral tofacitinib at 5 to 10 mg twice daily for moderate-to-severe alopecia areata. Patients stayed on tofacitinib for 6 to 18 months and then had 6 months of follow-up off drug so that delayed response and recurrence could be assessed. In treated patients, disease severity was measured using the SALT score, which gives the percentage of scalp surface area affected. In both human patients and the C3H/HeJ mouse model, the study applied high-throughput TCRbeta sequencing to look at T cell clonal expansion in alopecia areata. Scalp tissue and sorted CD4+ and CD8+ peripheral blood T cells from patchy and totalis/universalis alopecia areata patients and from healthy controls were covered by human TCRbeta sequencing. Patients on tofacitinib were biopsied at baseline and after 4 and 24 weeks of treatment, and several of the patients also had a later scalp biopsy. Scalp clonality was compared across normal scalp (n=4), patchy alopecia areata scalp (n=8), and alopecia totalis/universalis scalp (n=8). The RNA source kit depended on sample type: the PAXgene miRNA kit for fixed scalp, the miRNeasy kit for PBMCs, and the RNeasy kit for mouse skin. immunoSEQ multiplex PCR using 35 Vbeta forward primers and 13 Jbeta reverse primers was used to amplify TCRbeta CDR3 regions. Study-level results and caveats: Because the treated cohort was small and had just a single nonresponder, larger studies are needed to establish links between baseline CD8+ expansion and response. Many expanded lesional clones persisted in scalp and blood during tofacitinib treatment, which may partly explain relapse after stopping treatment. Unlike mouse skin, which is dominated by gammadelta T cells, normal human skin has resident alphabeta T cells that are also sequenced, and this complicates analysis of the scalp TCR repertoire. TCR sequences shared between patients were less clear than in mice, possibly partly because of HLA diversity in the patient population. Higher clonality and more expanded CD8+ clones were observed in lesional scalp than in normal scalp, particularly in alopecia totalis/universalis, a finding suggestive of antigenic drive. Tofacitinib significantly decreased scalp clonality and the number of expanded CD8+ clones among the top 100 scalp clones.

The time point label corresponds to: 24 weeks on oral tofacitinib. The sample's treatment or condition label, decoded: oral pan-JAK inhibitor, 5-10 mg twice daily. From alopecia areata patients, peripheral blood was collected along with lesional scalp punch biopsies. PBMCs were separated by density centrifugation and stained for CD3, CD4 and CD8, after which CD4+ and CD8+ T cells were sorted on a FACSAria. Unmatched junction bases come to 14, with V trimmed by 1 base and J by 8 bases. The CDR3 sequence holds 17 residues, the cysteine and phenylalanine included. Here the CDR3 DNA is all that survives: 51 bases in frame from base 1. According to the germline V gene, CDR1 reads LGHNA and CDR2 reads YSLEER. Libraries were constructed by the immunoSEQ multiplex PCR assay. RNA was extracted from all samples and reverse transcribed into cDNA as template for TCR sequencing. SuperScript III was used to make first-strand cDNA, primed with a 2:1 mix of oligo-dT and random hexamers. Amplification bias was assessed with a synthetic immune receptor repertoire, and residual bias was removed computationally. In the paper's pipeline: Raw reads were preprocessed to remove errors, and CDR3 was defined according to IMGT conventions as the region from the conserved cysteine to phenylalanine. Clonality was computed by normalizing Shannon entropy by log2 of the number of productive unique TCRs and subtracting the result from 1. Whether each scalp clone was CD4 or CD8 was inferred by checking scalp TCRbeta sequences against the CD4 and CD8 repertoires from sorted blood. Here the immuneACCESS table is served through TCRdb, limited to in-frame sequences with V and J called. Missing clones are a known gap in these copies; in checked studies unresolved V genes cover under half, and the rest lacks a known reason. From that table come the V and J calls and clone size; the DNA was used to work out D and trimming. For this sample the table gives about 190,000 clones, of which roughly 60% were detected only once. The ten largest account for about 0.94% of the sample.

This clone has a handful of counts. Its binding antigen is unknown. No base quality information exists; no much larger clone differs at one position. The sequence derives from a human donor with alopecia areata. This specimen consisted of CD4+ T cells sorted from blood, obtained at week 24, from a patient treated with tofacitinib. The chain employs TRBV4-3 and TRBJ2-1; 7 central bases correspond to TRBD2. The bases read TGCGCCAGCAGCCAAGTCGGGACCTCTGAGGGAGGGTATGAGCAGTTCTTC. Its translation reads: CASSQVGTSEGGYEQFF.